This entry features one T cell receptor (beta chain) sequence. Libraries were prepared by immunoSEQ multiplex PCR; TCRdb keeps only in-frame clonotypes and omits some of them. The sample has 390,000 or so clones, 87% seen once. This specimen comes from a study of blood T cell repertoires in COVID-19. Study at large: In each case, the material was cDNA or gDNA derived from T cells, B-cell-depleted T cells, or PBMCs.

Enrollees, about 18 to 95 years old, lived in approximately 25 US areas. Donors of Cohort 3 who recovered were those that had two negative PCRs, clearance, or symptom resolution. Sequenced sample: PBMCs or T cells enriched from blood (not recorded which). This receptor was obtained from a woman in her fifties or sixties who had recovered from COVID-19.

The CDR3 spells CASIRSGVGGTQYF. In DNA, the CDR3 is TGTGCCAGCATCCGCAGCGGCGTTGGAGGGACCCAGTACTTC. The V call is TRBV7-9, the J call TRBJ2-5; TRBD2 might be the D (5 bases). Germline CDR1 is SEHNR and CDR2 is FQNEAQ (reference sequence). The V gene lost 7 bases and the J gene lost 7 bases, with 19 bases spanning the gap. The CDR3 length is 14 residues.